This T cell receptor beta chain was recovered during a study of shared clonotypes between healthy human individuals (dated by TCRdb to 2019 to 2021). General notes on the study: The cohort included three men and a couple of women between 18 and 49 years of age. Per donor, three plates each were used for CD4 naive and CD4 memory, two for CD8 naive, and one for CD8 memory. To estimate repertoire size and how much clonotype sharing occurs between individuals, the study deeply sequenced the blood TCR repertoires of several healthy adults. To increase sequencing depth and limit assay-specific biases, different laboratories used diverse techniques to prepare libraries and sequence TCR repertoires. Between about 0.9 and 10 billion PBMCs per donor were obtained by leukapheresis. The full study reports these points: The genetic and exposure-history diversity represented was limited by the small number of donors. Clonotypes shared by all four sorted-subset donors showed higher generation probabilities than non-shared clonotypes. Sharing across a few donors was observed for roughly 5% of naive CD4, 3% to 4% of naive CD8, around 2.5% of memory CD4, and roughly 0.43% of memory CD8 clonotypes. Sampling was restricted to blood, and TCR repertoires in tissues likely differ from the TCR repertoires found in blood. Naive subsets generally had larger estimated clonotype richness than memory subsets did. Pairwise subsampling indicated that sequencing depth was expected to affect the degree of clonotype sharing among donors. Rarefaction of sorted-subset datasets indicated incomplete sequencing despite the large sequencing depth.

The donors were healthy, HIV-negative adults with no recently reported acute infections or vaccinations. All donors were Caucasian adults living in Nashville, Tennessee, USA. CD4+ T cells were enriched by magnetic negative selection; naive cells were then positively selected on CD45RA, and the negative fraction formed the memory subset. Blood was collected by leukapheresis, and PBMCs were isolated by Ficoll-Histopaque density gradient centrifugation and then cryopreserved in liquid nitrogen vapor phase. Analytical flow cytometry was used to check the purity and quantity of each magnetically sorted T cell population. Each sorted fraction had its genomic DNA isolated and then quantified by UV absorbance on a Nanodrop 2000c. V lost 4 bases and J lost 9 bases, and the count of bases not matched to a germline gene is 8. For CDR1 and CDR2, the germline V gene (reference sequence) lists SGHNT and YYREEE. The CDR3, cysteine through phenylalanine, is 16 amino acids long. Just the 48-base CDR3 DNA is kept, in frame starting at base 1.

As concerns this clone: Its antigen remains undetermined. Base-call qualities are not available, and no considerably larger clone is one nucleotide away.

Using the deep immunoSEQ assay, TCR CDR3 regions were amplified from genomic DNA by multiplex PCR. Genomic DNA extracted from each cell subset was distributed evenly over all wells of several immunoSEQ 96-well plates, and each plate served as one replicate. For sorted subsets, 200 to 250 ng of genomic DNA, equivalent to some 30,000 T cell genomes, went into each replicate PCR. The purified libraries were quantified using a Qubit 3.0 fluorometer, sized with a Bioanalyzer 2100, and then quantified again using the KAPA Library Quantification kit. Every immunoSEQ 96-well plate was sequenced on a dedicated single-read 150-cycle Illumina NextSeq 550 flow cell. The paper's data handling went like this. Because the immunoSEQ output included only junctional sequences and no quality scores, the filtering could not be the same as the filtering used for full-length reads. Sequences were annotated with PyIR, a Python wrapper for IgBLAST v1.9, and V/J genes and CDR3 were assigned using IMGT germline references. Reads with weak V/J assignments (E-value above 1e-6), missing CDR3, stop codons, out-of-frame junctions, or ambiguous translated residues were removed. V3J clonotypes were defined by identical inferred V gene, J gene, and CDR3 amino acid sequence. The percentage overlap between two repertoires was calculated by dividing the number of shared unique clonotypes by the size of the smaller repertoire. Three approaches were used to assess repertoire richness: RTK rarefaction, the Chao1 estimator, and Recon v2.1 estimates of unobserved clonotypes. OLGA was used to compute generation probabilities for all TCRbeta clonotypes that the gDNA method yielded from a handful of donors. Not all clones reach the TCRdb copy of this immuneACCESS table, which keeps in-frame sequences only. Checked studies attribute under half of the gap to unresolved V genes and leave the rest unexplained. The D gene and trimming were derived from the DNA, and the V and J assignments and clone size from that table. The sample has more than 150,000 clones on record, approximately 61% of them singletons. The ten largest clonotypes hold around 9.3% of the sample.

Sequenced sample: memory CD4+ T cells sorted from blood. The sample's cell subset or site label is to be understood as: CD45RA-negative fraction. This receptor chain uses TRBV5-4 and TRBJ2-1, with 15 middle bases fitting TRBD2. This clonotype originated in a man younger than 40 in good health. The nucleotides are TGTGCCAGCAGCAGCCGGACTAGCGGGAGGGCCCTTGAGCAGTTCTTC. Its translation reads: CASSSRTSGRALEQFF.